Presented here are 2 T cell receptor beta chains from one specimen sequenced in a study of immune evolution from preneoplasia to lung adenocarcinoma. TCRdb keeps only in-frame clones here, not all; method: immunoSEQ multiplex PCR. The sample shows more than 10,000 clones, about 74% of them seen only once. The specimen sequenced was FFPE normal lung tissue adjacent to the tumor. The receptor set was obtained from a person in their sixties or seventies with lung adenocarcinoma. Some clones in this sample may be carry-over from other donors' samples.

The V gene is TRBV6-1, the J gene TRBJ2-3; a weak D match, TRBD1 (6 bases). V was clipped by 6 bases and J by 6 bases, with 13 bases between them. Per the germline V gene, CDR1 is MNHNS and CDR2 is SASEGT. The CDR3 is 13 amino acids. CDR3 DNA: TGTGCCAGCAGCTTCAGGGGTGGCGATACGCAGTATTTT. This sequence encodes CASSFRGGDTQYF.

This chain connects TRBV18 to TRBJ2-7; D perhaps matches TRBD1 (6 bases). This CDR3 comprises 15 residues. Trimming pared 3 bases from V and 1 base from J, leaving 13 bases between. CDR1 and CDR2 from the germline V gene are KGHSH and LQKENI. CDR3 DNA: TGTGCCAGCTCACCTATGGCAGGGGCTTCCTACGAGCAGTACTTC. It encodes CASSPMAGASYEQYF.